The sequence of this TCR beta chain was determined in a study of T cells expressing NK-cell markers (dated by TCRdb to 2018 to 2020). For context, the study as a whole: About 8 donors provided sorted CD3+CD56+NKG2C+, CD3+CD56+NKG2C- and CD3+CD56-NKG2C+ T-cell subsets, whose TCR beta-chain repertoires were profiled. Among the eight sequenced donors, only one was HCMV-seronegative, while the other seven were HCMV-seropositive. The eight sequenced donors were randomly selected healthy volunteers, three men and five women. Libraries were sequenced as 2 x 150 bp reads on Illumina HiSeq 2000/2500, MiSeq or NextSeq.

HCMV serostatus was determined by detecting HCMV-specific IgG in serum with a commercial ELISA kit. Ficoll density gradient centrifugation was used to isolate peripheral blood mononuclear cells from blood. Instrument on record: Illumina HiSeq 2000. TCR beta cDNA libraries were prepared using 5'RACE template switching, which introduced a universal primer site and unique molecular identifiers. cDNA synthesis was primed from the TCR beta constant segment and was followed by two successive PCR amplification steps. As for the original processing: MIGEC handled demultiplexing of the reads and grouping by UMI, while MiTCR was used to assemble and quantify clonotypes. To exclude erroneous sequences, only TCR cDNA sequences supported by at least two reads were retained. Downstream repertoire analysis used the tcR package, and clonotypes were matched across fractions by CDR3 nucleotide sequence plus V segment. VDJmatch was used to annotate antigen specificity against VDJdb, with one amino acid substitution in CDR3 permitted. The reads went through TCRdb reprocessing, and each CDR3 protein sequence gets one entry with no DNA. The V and J calls were determined by TCRdb, not by the authors. This sample's table lists about 550,000 distinct CDR3 sequences. The ten largest clonotypes hold approximately 3.5% of the sample.

Taken from cysteine to phenylalanine, the CDR3 has 15 residues. DNA was not recorded. Via the germline V gene, CDR1 is MDHEN and CDR2 SYDVKM. Remarks on this clonotype: Its antigen target is currently unknown.

Summary of the overall study and its limitations: Those dominant clonotypes were again the most abundant among CD3+CD56-NKG2C+ cells in a few donors, at about 25-60.1%. It remained unclear whether the expanded NKG2C-expressing T cell clones were specific for HCMV antigens. In six donors, the dominant CD3+CD56+NKG2C+ clonotypes were among the top 10 CD8+ clonotypes and accounted for about 1.0-7.5% of CD8+ T cells.

The clonotype comes from a man aged 18 to 29 in good health. Donor details come from another sample of the same person, matched by shared clones. The chain employs TRBV28 and TRBJ1-5. The sequenced material came from blood T cells: a sorted CD56 or NKG2C T cell subset, CD4+ or CD8+ T cells, or bulk PBMC T cells (not recorded which). The encoded CDR3 is CASTKGTLTHQPQHF.